These T cell receptor beta chains were read from a single sample in a study of shared clonotypes between healthy human individuals. Clones were sequenced by immunoSEQ multiplex PCR, and TCRdb holds only the in-frame ones, with some missing. The table lists 600,000 to 750,000 clones, 55% to 75% of them singletons. Sequenced material: memory CD4+ T cells sorted from blood. The receptors were gathered from a woman in her thirties in good health. CDR3s include the opening cysteine and the closing phenylalanine or tryptophan. Each record gives: V gene, clone size, J gene, D gene, CDR3 DNA, CDR3 protein. D genes are given only for firm matches. Clone size is not always given. Where it is, it says once, few, many or a class for expanded clones.

v_call: TRBV2
clone_size: -
j_call: TRBJ1-2
d_call: -
cdr3_nt: TGTGCCAGCAGTGAGCAGGGGCAAGGGAGAGGCTACACCTTC
cdr3_aa: CASSEQGQGRGYTF

v_call: TRBV5-1
clone_size: -
j_call: TRBJ2-3
d_call: -
cdr3_nt: TGCGCCAGCAGAACCCTGTCGTCCGGGAGTACAGATACGCAGTATTTT
cdr3_aa: CASRTLSSGSTDTQYF

v_call: TRBV28
clone_size: -
j_call: TRBJ1-2
d_call: -
cdr3_nt: TGTGCCAGCAGTCCGTGGACAACCAACTATGGCTACACCTTC
cdr3_aa: CASSPWTTNYGYTF

v_call: TRBV19
clone_size: few
j_call: TRBJ1-1
d_call: -
cdr3_nt: TGTGCCAGTAGTAGAGAACGGGACACTGAAGCTTTCTTT
cdr3_aa: CASSRERDTEAFF

v_call: TRBV10-1
clone_size: -
j_call: TRBJ1-1
d_call: -
cdr3_nt: TGCGCCAGCATGGAAAACATGAACACTGAAGCTTTCTTT
cdr3_aa: CASMENMNTEAFF

v_call: TRBV15
clone_size: -
j_call: TRBJ1-1
d_call: -
cdr3_nt: TGTGCCACCAGCAGAGAAGCGAGGACTGAAGCTTTCTTT
cdr3_aa: CATSREARTEAFF

v_call: TRBV28
clone_size: -
j_call: TRBJ1-1
d_call: -
cdr3_nt: TGTGCCAGCAGTTTAGCAGGGTTGAGGGCTTTCTTT
cdr3_aa: CASSLAGLRAFF

v_call: TRBV30
clone_size: once
j_call: TRBJ2-3
d_call: TRBD2
cdr3_nt: TGTGCCACCCCAGCGGGAGGGCCGGGAGATACGCAGTATTTT
cdr3_aa: CATPAGGPGDTQYF

v_call: TRBV14
clone_size: -
j_call: TRBJ2-3
d_call: -
cdr3_nt: TGTGCCAGCAGCCACACGGGGCGATTGACAGATACGCAGTATTTT
cdr3_aa: CASSHTGRLTDTQYF

v_call: TRBV5-4
clone_size: -
j_call: TRBJ2-3
d_call: -
cdr3_nt: TGTGCCAGCAGCTTACCCCTAGATACGCAGTATTTT
cdr3_aa: CASSLPLDTQYF

v_call: TRBV5-1
clone_size: -
j_call: TRBJ1-1
d_call: -
cdr3_nt: TGCGCCAGCAGCTTGGGGACGGAGAACACTGAAGCTTTCTTT
cdr3_aa: CASSLGTENTEAFF

v_call: TRBV5-4
clone_size: -
j_call: TRBJ2-1
d_call: TRBD1
cdr3_nt: TGTGCCAGCAGCTTGTCCGACAGGGCAACCTACAATGAGCAGTTCTTC
cdr3_aa: CASSLSDRATYNEQFF

v_call: TRBV6-1
clone_size: many
j_call: TRBJ1-4
d_call: TRBD1
cdr3_nt: TGTGCCAGCAGTGCCGGGACAGGGGGTGGGGTAACTAATGAAAAACTGTTTTTT
cdr3_aa: CASSAGTGGGVTNEKLFF

v_call: TRBV5-1
clone_size: -
j_call: TRBJ2-1
d_call: -
cdr3_nt: TGCGCCAGCAGCCTAGGTACCATCAGCTCCTACAATGAGCAGTTCTTC
cdr3_aa: CASSLGTISSYNEQFF

v_call: TRBV7-2
clone_size: -
j_call: TRBJ1-1
d_call: -
cdr3_nt: TGTGCCAGCAGCTTAGCGCCGGGAATGAACACTGAAGCTTTCTTT
cdr3_aa: CASSLAPGMNTEAFF

v_call: TRBV27
clone_size: -
j_call: TRBJ2-7
d_call: TRBD1
cdr3_nt: TGTGCCAGCAGTTTCCTACCGGGACAGGGGTCCTACGAGCAGTACTTC
cdr3_aa: CASSFLPGQGSYEQYF

v_call: TRBV2
clone_size: -
j_call: TRBJ1-1
d_call: -
cdr3_nt: TGTGCCAGCAGCGAGCACATGGACACTGAAGCTTTCTTT
cdr3_aa: CASSEHMDTEAFF

v_call: TRBV2
clone_size: -
j_call: TRBJ1-4
d_call: -
cdr3_nt: TGTGCCAGCAGTGCAGGGACTTATGAAAAACTGTTTTTT
cdr3_aa: CASSAGTYEKLFF

v_call: TRBV6-6
clone_size: few
j_call: TRBJ2-7
d_call: -
cdr3_nt: TGTGCCAGCAGAATGGACAGCTACGAGCAGTACTTC
cdr3_aa: CASRMDSYEQYF

v_call: TRBV2
clone_size: -
j_call: TRBJ2-1
d_call: TRBD2
cdr3_nt: TGTGCCAGCAAGCGGGACCACTACAATGAGCAGTTCTTC
cdr3_aa: CASKRDHYNEQFF

v_call: TRBV5-6
clone_size: -
j_call: TRBJ1-1
d_call: -
cdr3_nt: TGTGCCAGCAGCCTGGGGGTGAACACTGAAGCTTTCTTT
cdr3_aa: CASSLGVNTEAFF

v_call: TRBV5-6
clone_size: -
j_call: TRBJ2-3
d_call: TRBD1
cdr3_nt: TGTGCCAGCAGCAACCGGGACAGGGGGGGTACGCAGTATTTT
cdr3_aa: CASSNRDRGGTQYF

v_call: TRBV5-1
clone_size: -
j_call: TRBJ1-5
d_call: -
cdr3_nt: TGCGCCAGCAGCCACGCGGGCGGTAATCAGCCCCAGCATTTT
cdr3_aa: CASSHAGGNQPQHF

v_call: TRBV28
clone_size: once
j_call: TRBJ1-5
d_call: TRBD1
cdr3_nt: TGTGCCAGCCAGTCCGCGACAGGGACCCTTAGCAATCAGCCCCAGCATTTT
cdr3_aa: CASQSATGTLSNQPQHF

v_call: TRBV2
clone_size: -
j_call: TRBJ2-1
d_call: -
cdr3_nt: TGTGCCAGCACACCCAGGGGCAATGAGCAGTTCTTC
cdr3_aa: CASTPRGNEQFF

v_call: TRBV7-2
clone_size: -
j_call: TRBJ2-4
d_call: -
cdr3_nt: TGTGCCAGCACCCCGACAGTACTAGCCAAAAACATTCAGTACTTC
cdr3_aa: CASTPTVLAKNIQYF

v_call: TRBV27
clone_size: -
j_call: TRBJ1-4
d_call: TRBD1
cdr3_nt: TGTGCCAGCGCCGGGACAGGAGGCGAAAAACTGTTTTTT
cdr3_aa: CASAGTGGEKLFF

v_call: TRBV4-1
clone_size: -
j_call: TRBJ1-5
d_call: -
cdr3_nt: TGCGCCAGCAGCCAAGGAGTGCCTGGTCAGCCCCAGCATTTT
cdr3_aa: CASSQGVPGQPQHF

v_call: TRBV11-2
clone_size: -
j_call: TRBJ2-1
d_call: -
cdr3_nt: TGTGCCAGCAGTTCCGGACTGTACAATGAGCAGTTCTTC
cdr3_aa: CASSSGLYNEQFF

v_call: TRBV7-8
clone_size: few
j_call: TRBJ2-7
d_call: -
cdr3_nt: TGTGCCAGCAGTCGGACAGACCACTACGAGCAGTACTTC
cdr3_aa: CASSRTDHYEQYF

v_call: TRBV10-2
clone_size: -
j_call: TRBJ2-7
d_call: -
cdr3_nt: TGCGCCAGCAGTGACGGGGCAGGGGCCTCCTACGAGCAGTACTTC
cdr3_aa: CASSDGAGASYEQYF

v_call: TRBV29-1
clone_size: once
j_call: TRBJ2-7
d_call: -
cdr3_nt: TGCAGCGCAGCCTCGGACTACGAGCAGTACTTC
cdr3_aa: CSAASDYEQYF

v_call: TRBV18
clone_size: -
j_call: TRBJ1-5
d_call: -
cdr3_nt: TGTGCCAGCTCACCTGTTCGGCAGACAATGGACAGCCACCAGCCCCAGCATTTT
cdr3_aa: CASSPVRQTMDSHQPQHF

v_call: TRBV5-4
clone_size: once
j_call: TRBJ1-3
d_call: TRBD1
cdr3_nt: TGTGCCAGCAGCCTGACAGGGGGGCCAACCTCTGGAAACACCATATATTTT
cdr3_aa: CASSLTGGPTSGNTIYF

v_call: TRBV18
clone_size: -
j_call: TRBJ2-7
d_call: TRBD2
cdr3_nt: TGTGCCAGCTCACCACAGGGACTAGCCGGCTACGAGCAGTACTTC
cdr3_aa: CASSPQGLAGYEQYF

v_call: TRBV2
clone_size: -
j_call: TRBJ2-7
d_call: TRBD2
cdr3_nt: TGTGCCAGCTGGAATATAGCGGGAGGGACCTACGAGCAGTACTTC
cdr3_aa: CASWNIAGGTYEQYF

v_call: TRBV5-4
clone_size: many
j_call: TRBJ2-3
d_call: -
cdr3_nt: TGTGCCAGCAGCGATACTATGACAGATACGCAGTATTTT
cdr3_aa: CASSDTMTDTQYF

v_call: TRBV7-9
clone_size: -
j_call: TRBJ2-5
d_call: -
cdr3_nt: TGTGCCAGCAGCTCCCAGACTGAGACCCAGTACTTC
cdr3_aa: CASSSQTETQYF

v_call: TRBV5-1
clone_size: few
j_call: TRBJ1-4
d_call: -
cdr3_nt: TGCGCCAGCAGCCCCGGGACCGACGAAAAACTGTTTTTT
cdr3_aa: CASSPGTDEKLFF

v_call: TRBV18
clone_size: -
j_call: TRBJ2-1
d_call: -
cdr3_nt: TGTGCCAGCTCCCCAACCCAGGGGTCATCCTACAATGAGCAGTTCTTC
cdr3_aa: CASSPTQGSSYNEQFF

v_call: TRBV29-1
clone_size: -
j_call: TRBJ2-5
d_call: TRBD2
cdr3_nt: TGCAGCGTTGTAATTAGCGGGCGACGAGAGACCCAGTACTTC
cdr3_aa: CSVVISGRRETQYF

v_call: TRBV5-1
clone_size: -
j_call: TRBJ2-1
d_call: -
cdr3_nt: TGCGCCAGCAGCTTAATGGGGTCCTACAATGAGCAGTTCTTC
cdr3_aa: CASSLMGSYNEQFF

v_call: TRBV10-3
clone_size: -
j_call: TRBJ1-5
d_call: -
cdr3_nt: TGTGCCATCAGTGATGCCACAGGGTGGCTTCAGCCCCAGCATTTT
cdr3_aa: CAISDATGWLQPQHF

v_call: TRBV19
clone_size: -
j_call: TRBJ1-1
d_call: -
cdr3_nt: TGTGCCAGTAGTATAAGACAGGTCACTGAAGCTTTCTTT
cdr3_aa: CASSIRQVTEAFF

v_call: TRBV5-6
clone_size: few
j_call: TRBJ1-2
d_call: TRBD1
cdr3_nt: TGTGCCAGCAGCGGGAGTGACAGGGTCTATGGCTACACCTTC
cdr3_aa: CASSGSDRVYGYTF

v_call: TRBV28
clone_size: -
j_call: TRBJ1-2
d_call: TRBD1
cdr3_nt: TGTGCCAGCAGTTTATTCAGGGGGCAAGGCTACACCTTC
cdr3_aa: CASSLFRGQGYTF

v_call: TRBV5-1
clone_size: -
j_call: TRBJ2-7
d_call: TRBD2
cdr3_nt: TGCGCCAGCAGCTTAATTAGCGGGAGGGCCGACGAGCAGTACTTC
cdr3_aa: CASSLISGRADEQYF

v_call: TRBV18
clone_size: -
j_call: TRBJ2-1
d_call: -
cdr3_nt: TGTGCCAGCTCACCCCGTGCGGAGGGAGGTGAGCAGTTCTTC
cdr3_aa: CASSPRAEGGEQFF

v_call: TRBV2
clone_size: -
j_call: TRBJ1-5
d_call: -
cdr3_nt: TGTGCCGGGTCTCGGGAGCTTAGCAATCAGCCCCAGCATTTT
cdr3_aa: CAGSRELSNQPQHF

v_call: TRBV7-9
clone_size: -
j_call: TRBJ2-5
d_call: -
cdr3_nt: TGTGCCAGCAGCAAAGTAGCGAGGGAGACCCAGTACTTC
cdr3_aa: CASSKVARETQYF

v_call: TRBV11-3
clone_size: -
j_call: TRBJ1-1
d_call: -
cdr3_nt: TGTGCCAGCAGCTTAGTAAAAGACAGTGAAGCTTTCTTT
cdr3_aa: CASSLVKDSEAFF

v_call: TRBV7-8
clone_size: once
j_call: TRBJ1-1
d_call: -
cdr3_nt: TGTGCCAGCAGCCTGGCAGGCTGGACTGAAGCTTTCTTT
cdr3_aa: CASSLAGWTEAFF

v_call: TRBV27
clone_size: -
j_call: TRBJ1-2
d_call: -
cdr3_nt: TGTGCCAGCAGTTTAACGAGGACGGCTGCTGGCTACACCTTC
cdr3_aa: CASSLTRTAAGYTF

v_call: TRBV30
clone_size: -
j_call: TRBJ1-5
d_call: -
cdr3_nt: TGTGCCGACCCTACAGGGAATCAGCCCCAGCATTTT
cdr3_aa: CADPTGNQPQHF

v_call: TRBV18
clone_size: -
j_call: TRBJ2-2
d_call: -
cdr3_nt: TGTGCCAGCTCACCACTACTTTTCGCCCCCGGAAACACCGGGGAGCTGTTTTTT
cdr3_aa: CASSPLLFAPGNTGELFF